This T cell receptor beta chain was retrieved from a study of read filtering for tumor transcriptome and immune sequencing. Molecular barcoded adaptors covering alpha/delta and beta/gamma chains were used on approximately 440 ng RNA. TCRdb re-called the reads with MiXCR, one entry per CDR3 protein. The data show some 140,000 distinct CDR3 sequences, roughly an eighth seen once. Study findings and constraints: Approximately 80% of IR-seq clonotypes had one read, totaling around 4% of reads; RNA-seq: around 70% and 40%. Correlation between methods rose after single-read clonotypes were removed.

This clonotype was found many times. Its antigen is undetermined. Germline CDR1 reads DFQATT; CDR2 reads SNEGSKA (reference sequence). The CDR3 loop spans 15 amino acids. Trimming left V 0 bases short and J 4 bases short, with 14 bases between. This rearrangement joins TRBV20-1 to TRBJ2-3; possibly TRBD2 for D (6 bases). The origin of this receptor is a donor at least 40 years old with multiple myeloma. Sequenced material: a population of CD138-negative cells sorted from bone marrow. The CDR3, as DNA: TGCAGTGCTAGAGATGGGCGATCGGGAGCAGATACGCAGTATTTT. Translating gives CSARDGRSGADTQYF.